The present T cell receptor (beta chain) was sequenced within a study of OX40 agonist ivuxolimab in advanced cancers. Overall study findings and caveats: Expanded clones tended on average to be more numerous among CD8+ T cells than CD4+. What antigens the expanded peripheral T cells recognized was never established.

Germline V gene data show CDR1 as SGHAT and CDR2 as FQDESV (reference sequence). CDR3 length: 10 residues. Trimming cost V 5 bases and J 12 bases, with 8 bases left between them. Worth noting for this clone: Its matching antigen is unknown.

Profiling relied on immunoSEQ multiplex PCR, and the TCRdb table lists in-frame clones only, not all of them. The sample lists some 100,000 clones, just over 90% occurring once. This TCR derives from an adult with an advanced solid tumor such as melanoma, head and neck, liver or kidney cancer. Source: CD4+ or CD8+ T cells sorted from blood, taken in a trial of the OX40 agonist ivuxolimab. The V gene is TRBV11-1, the J gene TRBJ2-1, with no clear D. The CDR3 loop is CASSGIGQFF. The CDR3 DNA is TGTGCCAGCAGCGGGATTGGGCAGTTCTTC.